This T cell receptor (beta chain) was identified during a study of T cells in tuberculosis. Study-level background: PBMC were archived before or within 7 days of starting treatment.

Germline trimming cut 4 bases from V and 2 bases from J; bases unmatched to any gene: 14. Looked up from germline, CDR1 is MGHRA and CDR2 is YSYEKL. The length of the CDR3 is 18 residues. Assay: immunoSEQ multiplex PCR; the TCRdb copy retains only in-frame clones and omits some. The table lists more than 30,000 clones, roughly 95% of them singletons. Stated time point: new active TB diagnosis, blood taken before or within 7 days of starting treatment. On average about 100,000 T cells per donor were immunosequenced. The chain employs TRBV4-1 and TRBJ2-1; 7 bases match TRBD2. The receptor comes from an adult with tuberculosis. Sequencing used PBMCs, obtained at tuberculosis diagnosis. As DNA, the CDR3 is TGCGCCAGCAGCCTATTCCAAAGTCTGGGGGGGACCTACAATGAGCAGTTCTTC. Protein: CASSLFQSLGGTYNEQFF.